A single sample is the source of the 13 T cell receptor beta chains below, sequenced in a study of human CD8 memory T cell subsets. Libraries of TCR beta chains were produced by 5' RACE (UMI-labeled). TCRdb reprocessed the 5' RACE reads, with one entry per CDR3 protein and no DNA. This table lists approximately 11,000 distinct CDR3 sequences. The sequenced sample was CD8+ T cells from PBMCs. The receptors shown here come from a human donor in good health.

The chain couples TRBV7-9 to TRBJ2-3; TCRdb lists TRBD1, though no DNA is available to test this call. Per germline, CDR1 SEHNR and CDR2 FQNEAQ (reference sequence). This CDR3 has 14 amino acids. CDR3 amino acids: CASKSGTGADTQYF.

The CDR3 here is CASSLEADTQYF. The chain is built from TRBV7-9 and TRBJ2-3. Germline V gene lookup returns CDR1 SEHNR and CDR2 FQNEAQ (reference sequence). The CDR3 sequence is 12 residues long. Filled out from reference TRBV7-9 and TRBJ2-3, the complete variable domain reads DTGVSQNPRHKITKRGQNVTFRCDPISEHNRLYWYRQTLGQGPEFLTYFQNEAQLEKSRLLSDRFSAERPKGSFSTLEIQRTEQGDSAMYLCASSLEADTQYFGPGTRLTVL.

The V call is TRBV2, the J call TRBJ1-4; TCRdb calls TRBD1, which cannot be checked without DNA. Germline V gene data show CDR1 as SNHLY and CDR2 as FYNNEI. The CDR3 totals 19 residues. The CDR3 region is CASTSEGTDSAESNEKLFF. Full variable domain (remainder filled in from reference TRBV2 and TRBJ1-4): EPEVTQTPSHQVTQMGQEVILRCVPISNHLYFYWYRQILGQKVEFLVSFYNNEISEKSEIFDDQFSVERPDGSNFTLKIRSTKLEDSAMYFCASTSEGTDSAESNEKLFFGSGTQLSVL.

The V call is TRBV29-1, the J call TRBJ2-3; TCRdb names TRBD1, which stays unverified in the absence of DNA. The CDR3 length is 13 residues. Germline V gene data show CDR1 as SQVTM and CDR2 as ANQGSEA. CDR3 protein: CSVVRTGTDTQYF.

The genes are TRBV5-6 and TRBJ2-1. Germline CDR1 is SGHDT and CDR2 is YYEEEE. CDR3 size: 12 residues. The CDR3 is CASSLAAREQFF.

The gene calls are TRBV28 and TRBJ1-5. The CDR3 loop spans 15 amino acids. CDR1 is MDHEN and CDR2 is SYDVKM in the germline V gene. This CDR3 reads CASSLRGVGNQPQHF.

The J gene is TRBJ2-7, the V gene TRBV30; TCRdb selects TRBD2, and the lack of DNA leaves this call unchecked. The CDR3 has 15 residues. The germline V gene encodes CDR1 GTSNPN and CDR2 SVGIG (reference sequence). The CDR3 spells CAWSVLAGGVDEQYF.

V is TRBV7-2 and J is TRBJ2-3; the D call of TRBD2 rests on TCRdb alone, since no DNA is present to check it. In germline, CDR1 is SGHTA, CDR2 FQGNSA. CDR3 length: 17 residues. The CDR3 reads CASSPRGAGGLTDTQYF.

The chain has TRBV7-2 and TRBJ2-3; TCRdb's D call, TRBD2, is unchecked because there is no DNA. The CDR3 spans 16 residues. Germline CDR1 SGHTA, CDR2 FQGNSA. The CDR3: CASSILAGGGTDTQYF. Full variable domain (remainder filled in from reference TRBV7-2 and TRBJ2-3): GAGVSQSPSNKVTEKGKDVELRCDPISGHTALYWYRQSLGQGLEFLIYFQGNSAPDKSGLPSDRFSAERTGGSVSTLTIQRTQQEDSAVYLCASSILAGGGTDTQYFGPGTRLTVL.

This sequence joins TRBV7-3 and TRBJ2-1; TCRdb outputs TRBD2, but without DNA this stays unchecked. CDR1 and CDR2 (germline): SGHTA, FQGTGA. The CDR3 spans 19 residues. CDR3: CASSLPLAGPISSYNEQFF.

V and J are TRBV7-6 and TRBJ2-7; TCRdb gives TRBD1 as the D gene, but with no DNA this cannot be confirmed. The V gene's germline CDR1 is SGHVS and CDR2 FNYEAQ. The CDR3 totals 13 residues. This CDR3 is CASSLGTVYEQYF. Combining the CDR3 with reference TRBV7-6 and TRBJ2-7 gives the whole variable domain GAGVSQSPRYKVTKRGQDVALRCDPISGHVSLYWYRQALGQGPEFLTYFNYEAQQDKSGLPNDRFSAERPEGSISTLTIQRTEQRDSAMYRCASSLGTVYEQYFGPGTRLTVT.

This chain joins TRBV15 and TRBJ2-1; TCRdb gives TRBD2 as the D gene, but with no DNA this cannot be confirmed. CDR1 is LNHNV, CDR2 YYDKDF, per germline (reference sequence). CDR3 length: 13 amino acids. CDR3: CATSRLAGDEQFF.

V is TRBV5-6 and J is TRBJ2-1; lacking DNA, the TRBD1 call made by TCRdb goes unchecked. The CDR3 is 14 amino acids. The germline CDR1 and CDR2 sequences are SGHDT and YYEEEE. CDR3 in amino acids: CASSAPGGHNEQFF.